A selection of T cell receptor beta chains follows, all from one sample in a study of cytomegalovirus exposure and HLA in healthy donors. Method: immunoSEQ multiplex PCR; TCRdb's copy keeps in-frame clones and lacks some. The profile shows about 160,000 clones, about 80% of them singletons. The sample comprised PBMCs. Source of these receptors: a female donor in good health and CMV-seronegative. CDR3s include the opening cysteine and the closing phenylalanine or tryptophan. The order of the fields is V gene, J gene, CDR3 protein.

TRBV6-5	TRBJ1-3	CASSYSIGDTIYF
TRBV30	TRBJ2-4	CAWSPGENIQYF
TRBV2	TRBJ2-6	CASSAIGTTPSGANVLTF
TRBV6-1	TRBJ1-5	CASSEYPPRAGASQPQHF
TRBV7-6	TRBJ2-1	CASSLGGTPNEQFF
TRBV6-1	TRBJ1-1	CASSEVGRGSTEAFF
TRBV5-1	TRBJ2-3	CASSLDPGGTQYF
TRBV5-4	TRBJ2-3	CASSLNTVSDTQYF
TRBV19	TRBJ2-1	CASSILTGVVPRGQFF
TRBV7-2	TRBJ1-3	CASSLGSGAGNTIYF
TRBV6-5	TRBJ1-4	CASSPTAMNEKLFF
TRBV6-5	TRBJ2-5	CASRMTSGSPETQYF
TRBV30	TRBJ2-5	CAWGAGGQETQYF
TRBV9	TRBJ2-3	CASSVGASTDTQYF
TRBV4-1	TRBJ2-7	CASSQSGGSSYEQYF
TRBV4-1	TRBJ1-1	CASSQGKSRGMNTEAFF
TRBV7-5	TRBJ2-7	CVRSEVLRCRTHRLYEQYF
TRBV25-1	TRBJ2-7	CASIGDRPYEQYF
TRBV5-4	TRBJ2-2	CASRPTSGSTGELFF
TRBV11-2	TRBJ1-3	CASSLTPTTGNTIYF
TRBV6-1	TRBJ1-5	CASSGLTGGNQPQHF
TRBV6-5	TRBJ2-1	CASSYHGGGSYNEQFF
TRBV6-1	TRBJ1-5	CASILTGFSNQPQHF
TRBV6-1	TRBJ2-7	CALQRAATTYEQYF
TRBV6-6	TRBJ1-3	CASSYSTSGNTIYF
TRBV7-2	TRBJ2-3	CASSIGLAGGTDTQYF
TRBV25-1	TRBJ2-5	CASSGSGAAGWETQYF
TRBV25-1	TRBJ1-1	CASSWAGGMNTEAFF
TRBV2	TRBJ1-1	CASRATGLADMNTEAFF
TRBV5-1	TRBJ1-1	CATGEGGDFTEAFF
TRBV7-6	TRBJ1-3	CASSQPQGAGNTIYF
TRBV5-1	TRBJ2-3	CASSMSGDTQYF
TRBV11-2	TRBJ1-1	CASSSYGTGARNTEAFF
TRBV6-4	TRBJ2-1	CASSGSAGLTTNEQFF
TRBV5-6	TRBJ2-1	CASSPGGQERNEQFF
TRBV10-3	TRBJ2-3	CAIREGGGGTDTQYF
TRBV5-1	TRBJ1-4	CASSMGTANEKLFF
TRBV27	TRBJ2-3	CASSFILGTGVDTQYF
TRBV19	TRBJ1-4	CASSRRQGNEKLFF
TRBV5-1	TRBJ1-2	CASSQGQGILSYGYTF
TRBV2	TRBJ2-3	CASSEGAQWTQYF
TRBV25-1	TRBJ2-6	CASSPRISGANVLTF
TRBV5-1	TRBJ2-1	CASRTSGENNEQFF
TRBV4-1	TRBJ2-7	CASSQDKASGGSSYEQYF
TRBV5-1	TRBJ2-6	CASSPDRKSSGANGLTF
TRBV7-2	TRBJ2-3	CASSLVGLAGGIPDTQYF
TRBV4-1	TRBJ1-5	CASSQDMRAGNQPQHF
TRBV4-1	TRBJ2-7	CASSQGQGGQYEQYF
TRBV30	TRBJ1-2	CAWSVRVDDGYTF